This TCR beta chain comes out of a study of blood T cell repertoires in COVID-19. On the study more broadly: COVID-19 samples, acute and convalescent, were from the United States, Italy and Spain. From T cells, B-cell-depleted T cells, or PBMCs came the material, which was cDNA or gDNA.

CDR1 and CDR2 from the germline V gene are SGHNT and YYREEE (reference sequence). This CDR3 is 16 amino acids long. The ends lost 1 base at V and 2 bases at J; junction bases unmatched: 6. Participants were placed into cohorts based on the clinical history they reported. The protocol was immunoSEQ multiplex PCR, while the TCRdb copy is restricted to in-frame clones and leaves out a portion. This table has roughly 250,000 clones, around 86% appearing once. This chain joins TRBV5-4 and TRBJ2-3, with 8 nucleotides matching TRBD2. The specimen sequenced was PBMCs or T cells enriched from blood (not recorded which). The sequence derives from a woman between 35 and 50 years old with acute COVID-19. DNA for the CDR3: TGTGCCAGCAGCTTGCAATCGGGGGGGGACACAGATACGCAGTATTTT. This gives the protein CASSLQSGGDTDTQYF.